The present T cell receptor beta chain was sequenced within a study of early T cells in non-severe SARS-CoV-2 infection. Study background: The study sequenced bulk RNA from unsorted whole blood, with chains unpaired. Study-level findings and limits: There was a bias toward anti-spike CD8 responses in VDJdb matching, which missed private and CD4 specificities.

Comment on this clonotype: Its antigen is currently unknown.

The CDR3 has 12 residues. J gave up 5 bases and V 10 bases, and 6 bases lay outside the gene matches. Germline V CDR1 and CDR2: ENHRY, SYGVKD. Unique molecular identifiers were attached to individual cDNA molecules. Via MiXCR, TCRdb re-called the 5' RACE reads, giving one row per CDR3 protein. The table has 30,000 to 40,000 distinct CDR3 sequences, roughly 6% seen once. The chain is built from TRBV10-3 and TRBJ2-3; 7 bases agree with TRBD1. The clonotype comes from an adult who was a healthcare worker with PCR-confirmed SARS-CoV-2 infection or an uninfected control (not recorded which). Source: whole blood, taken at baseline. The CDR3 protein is CATTGVEDTQYF. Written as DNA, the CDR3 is TGTGCCACTACAGGGGTCGAAGATACGCAGTATTTT.